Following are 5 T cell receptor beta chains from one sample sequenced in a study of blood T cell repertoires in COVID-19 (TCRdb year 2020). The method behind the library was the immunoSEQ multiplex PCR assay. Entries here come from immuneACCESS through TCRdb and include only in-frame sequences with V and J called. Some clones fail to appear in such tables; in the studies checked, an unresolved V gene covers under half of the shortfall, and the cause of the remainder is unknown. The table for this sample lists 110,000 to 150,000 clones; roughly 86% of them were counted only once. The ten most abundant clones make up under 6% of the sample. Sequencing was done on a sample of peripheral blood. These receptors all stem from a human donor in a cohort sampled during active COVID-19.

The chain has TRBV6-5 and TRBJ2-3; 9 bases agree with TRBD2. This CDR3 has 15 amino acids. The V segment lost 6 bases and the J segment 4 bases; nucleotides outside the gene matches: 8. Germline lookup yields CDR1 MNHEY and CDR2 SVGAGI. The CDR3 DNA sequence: TGTGCCAGCAGGCGGCGGGGGGGAGCGGCAGATACGCAGTATTTT. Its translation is CASRRRGGAADTQYF.

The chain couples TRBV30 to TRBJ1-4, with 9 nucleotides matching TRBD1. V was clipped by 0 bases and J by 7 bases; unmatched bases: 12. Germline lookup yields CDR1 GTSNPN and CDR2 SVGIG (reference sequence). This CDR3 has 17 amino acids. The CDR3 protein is CAWSVGDRVGGGEKLFF. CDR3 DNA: TGTGCCTGGAGTGTAGGGGACAGGGTAGGAGGCGGTGAAAAACTGTTTTTT.

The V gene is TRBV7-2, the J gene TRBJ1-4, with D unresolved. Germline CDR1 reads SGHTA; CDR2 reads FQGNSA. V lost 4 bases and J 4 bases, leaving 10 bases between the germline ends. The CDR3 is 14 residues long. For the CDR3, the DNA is TGTGCCAGCAGCTCTAGGGAGGGTAATGAAAAACTGTTTTTT. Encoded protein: CASSSREGNEKLFF.

The CDR3 DNA reads as TGTGCCAGCAGCCCTGACAGAATTGAGAACTATGGCTACACCTTC. Translating gives CASSPDRIENYGYTF. The V gene is TRBV5-8, the J gene TRBJ1-2; tentative D call: TRBD1 (5 bases). Trimming pared 4 bases from V and 2 bases from J, leaving 15 bases between. This CDR3 is 15 amino acids long. Germline-derived CDR1 and CDR2 are SGHTS and YDEGEE.

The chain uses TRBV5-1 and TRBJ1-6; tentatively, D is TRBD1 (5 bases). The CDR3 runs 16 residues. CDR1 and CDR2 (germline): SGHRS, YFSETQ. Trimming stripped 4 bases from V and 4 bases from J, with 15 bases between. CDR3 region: CASSLAGSRYNSPLHF. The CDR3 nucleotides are TGCGCCAGCAGCCTTGCAGGGTCTCGGTATAATTCACCCCTCCACTTT.